Sequencing of this T cell receptor beta chain was carried out in a study of T cell changes during pregnancy in multiple sclerosis (dated by TCRdb to between 2017 and 2020). Broadly, across the study: The study examined how the T cell repertoire changed over the course of pregnancy in women with multiple sclerosis.

Of note for this clone: Its target antigen remains unknown. Nothing much larger sits one base from this clone, and base qualities are not available.

As encoded in the germline V gene (reference sequence), CDR1 is GTSNPN while CDR2 is SVGIG. V gives up 3 bases and J gives up 6 bases, and the segment between their germline ends measures 3 bases. Inclusive of the bounding cysteine and phenylalanine, the CDR3 is 11 residues long. Only the CDR3 DNA stays, 33 bases, in frame from base 1. The library was built by means of the immunoSEQ multiplex PCR assay. TCRdb obtained this table from immuneACCESS and retained in-frame rearrangements with V and J assigned. These tables miss some clones; where compared with another copy, unresolved V genes account for less than half of the shortfall, and the remainder is unexplained. The sample profile shows around 35,000 clones; roughly 92% of them were found once. The top ten clonotypes cover 0.43% of the sample.

The sequence came from a female donor in good health, enrolled as a control in a pregnancy study. The rearrangement combines TRBV30 with TRBJ1-6, with the D gene call left open. The starting material was CD4+ T cells from peripheral blood mononuclear cells, obtained in the third trimester of pregnancy. The sequenced DNA: TGTGCCTGGAGCCTTAATTCACCCCTCCACTTT. Translated, it gives CAWSLNSPLHF. Full variable domain (CDR3 extended with the reference TRBV30 and TRBJ1-6 proteins): SQTIHQWPATLVQPVGSPLSLECTVEGTSNPNLYWYRQAAGRGLQLLFYSVGIGQISSEVPQNLSASRPQDRQFILSSKKLLLSDSGFYLCAWSLNSPLHFGNGTRLTVT.